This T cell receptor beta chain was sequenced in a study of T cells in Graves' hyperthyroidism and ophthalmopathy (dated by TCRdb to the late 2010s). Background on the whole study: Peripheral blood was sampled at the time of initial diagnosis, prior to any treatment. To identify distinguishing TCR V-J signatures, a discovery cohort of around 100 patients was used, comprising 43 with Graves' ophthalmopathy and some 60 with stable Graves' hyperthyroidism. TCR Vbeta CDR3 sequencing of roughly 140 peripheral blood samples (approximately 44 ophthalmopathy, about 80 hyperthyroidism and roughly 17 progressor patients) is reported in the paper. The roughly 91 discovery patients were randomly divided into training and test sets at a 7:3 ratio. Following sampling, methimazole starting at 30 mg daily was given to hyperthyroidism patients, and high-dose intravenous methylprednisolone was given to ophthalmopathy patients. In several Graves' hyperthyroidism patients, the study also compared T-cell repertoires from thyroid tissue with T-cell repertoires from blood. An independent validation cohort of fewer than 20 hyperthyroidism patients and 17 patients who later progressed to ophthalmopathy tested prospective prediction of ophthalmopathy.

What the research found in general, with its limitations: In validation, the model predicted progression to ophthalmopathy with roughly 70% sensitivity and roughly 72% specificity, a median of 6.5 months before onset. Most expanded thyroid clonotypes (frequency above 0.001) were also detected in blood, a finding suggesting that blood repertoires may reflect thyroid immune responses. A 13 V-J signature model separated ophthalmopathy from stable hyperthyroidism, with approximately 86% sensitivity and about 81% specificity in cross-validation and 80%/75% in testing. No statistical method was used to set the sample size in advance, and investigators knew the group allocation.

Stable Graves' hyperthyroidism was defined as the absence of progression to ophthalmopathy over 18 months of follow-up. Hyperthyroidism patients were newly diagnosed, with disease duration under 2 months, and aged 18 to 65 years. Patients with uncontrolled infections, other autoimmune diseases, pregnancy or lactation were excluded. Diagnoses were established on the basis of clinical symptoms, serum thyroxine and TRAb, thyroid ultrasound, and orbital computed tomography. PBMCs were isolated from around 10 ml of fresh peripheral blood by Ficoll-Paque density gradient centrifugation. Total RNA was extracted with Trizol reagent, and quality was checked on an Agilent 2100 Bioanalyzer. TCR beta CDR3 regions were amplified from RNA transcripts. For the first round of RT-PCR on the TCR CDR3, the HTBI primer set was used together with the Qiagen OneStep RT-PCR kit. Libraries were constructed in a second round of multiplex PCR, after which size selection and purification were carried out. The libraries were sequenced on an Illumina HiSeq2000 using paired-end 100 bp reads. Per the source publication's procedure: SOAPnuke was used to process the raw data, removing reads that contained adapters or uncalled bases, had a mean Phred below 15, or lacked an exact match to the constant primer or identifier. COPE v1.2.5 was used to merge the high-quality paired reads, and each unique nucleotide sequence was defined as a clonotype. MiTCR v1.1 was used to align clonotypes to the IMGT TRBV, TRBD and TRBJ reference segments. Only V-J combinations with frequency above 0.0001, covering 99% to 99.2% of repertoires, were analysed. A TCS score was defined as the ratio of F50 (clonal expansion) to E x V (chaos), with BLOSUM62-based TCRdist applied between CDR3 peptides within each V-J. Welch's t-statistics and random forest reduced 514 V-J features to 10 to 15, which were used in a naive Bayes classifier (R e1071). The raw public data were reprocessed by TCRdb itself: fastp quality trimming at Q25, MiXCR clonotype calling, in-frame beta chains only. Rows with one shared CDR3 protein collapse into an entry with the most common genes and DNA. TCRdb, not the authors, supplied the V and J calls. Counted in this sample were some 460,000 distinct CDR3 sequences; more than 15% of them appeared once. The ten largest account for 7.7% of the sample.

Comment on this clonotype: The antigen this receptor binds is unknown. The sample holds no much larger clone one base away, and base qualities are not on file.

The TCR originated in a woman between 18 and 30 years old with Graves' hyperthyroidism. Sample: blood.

The encoded CDR3 is CSARLRGMNTEAFF. Read as DNA, the sequence is TGCAGTGCTAGATTGAGGGGCATGAACACTGAAGCTTTCTTT. The chain is encoded by TRBV20-1 joined to TRBJ1-1; perhaps TRBD1 is the D gene, with 5 bases matching. The trim is 2 bases for V and 0 bases for J, with a gap of 10 bases between the germline ends. From its cysteine to its phenylalanine, the CDR3 spans 14 amino acids. Only the CDR3 DNA stays, 42 bases, in frame from base 1. CDR1 DFQATT and CDR2 SNEGSKA were looked up in the germline V gene (reference sequence).